Listed here is a single T cell receptor (beta chain). The sample originates from a study of CD8 T cells in Susac syndrome. Germline V CDR1 and CDR2: SEHNR, FQNEAQ (reference sequence). Deletions cut 4 bases from V and 7 bases from J, with 8 bases between. The CDR3 covers 12 residues. cDNA came from roughly 0.5 to 1 ug RNA primed by random hexamers. TCRdb reprocessed the immunoSEQ multiplex PCR reads via MiXCR and lists one record per CDR3 protein. The sample has approximately 140,000 distinct CDR3 sequences; around 80% are singletons. TEMRA cells were FACS-enriched, unlike CD8+ and CD4+ T cells, which were negatively isolated.

The chain employs TRBV7-9 and TRBJ2-1, with unresolved D. Sequencing was carried out using CD8+ T cells from PBMCs. This receptor was identified in a human donor with multiple sclerosis. Written as DNA, the CDR3 is TGTGCCAGCAGCTCCGATTCGAATGAGCAGTTCTTC. This gives the protein CASSSDSNEQFF. The variable domain in full, completed from reference TRBV7-9 and TRBJ2-1, reads DTGVSQNPRHKITKRGQNVTFRCDPISEHNRLYWYRQTLGQGPEFLTYFQNEAQLEKSRLLSDRFSAERPKGSFSTLEIQRTEQGDSAMYLCASSSDSNEQFFGPGTRLTVL.